Below, 32 T cell receptor beta chains from the same sample are listed, as sequenced in a study of T cells in localized non-small cell lung cancer (dated by TCRdb to the early 2020s). Receptor libraries were prepared by the immunoSEQ multiplex PCR assay. TCRdb stores this immuneACCESS table with in-frame sequences only. Part of the clones is absent; in the studies checked, under half of the shortfall reflects unresolved V genes, and no reason is known for the rest. In this sample the table shows about 4,400 clones, under 25% of which occur a single time. Roughly 5.6% of the sample lies in the top ten. Sequenced material: lung tumor tissue, taken before any cancer treatment. These receptors originate from a female donor at least 60 years old with stage I lung adenocarcinoma.

The sample holds a few counts of this clone. V gene TRBV6-8 combines with J gene TRBJ2-1; D uncertain. Trimming took off 2 bases at V and 4 bases at J, with 6 bases between the two ends. CDR3 length: 13 amino acids. Germline CDR1 reads MNHGY; CDR2 reads SAAAGT. The CDR3 coding sequence is TGTGCCAGCAGTTACGATCGGTACAATGAGCAGTTCTTC. The encoded protein is CASSYDRYNEQFF.

V and J are TRBV1 and TRBJ2-2; the table calls TRBD1, which could not be checked here. TRBV1 constitutes a pseudogene. The CDR3 contains 16 residues. The CDR3 spells CTSSQVDRENTGELFF. The DNA of the CDR3 is TGCACCAGCAGCCAAGTCGACAGGGAGAACACCGGGGAGCTGTTTTTT.

This clone was seen a few times. The rearrangement uses TRBV6-8 and TRBJ1-3; no definite D call. The CDR3 contains 14 residues. Between the trimmed V and J ends, which lost 5 bases and 0 bases, there was a span of 8 bases. The V gene's germline CDR1 is MNHGY and CDR2 SAAAGT. For the CDR3, the DNA is TGTGCCAGCAGTCGGGGTTTCTCTGGAAACACCATATATTTT. Its protein is CASSRGFSGNTIYF.

This sequence joins TRBV19 and TRBJ2-3; TRBD1 matches 7 bases. CDR1 is LNHDA, CDR2 SQIVND, per germline (reference sequence). The V and J ends lost 4 bases and 1 base, in that order; junction bases with no gene match: 17. This CDR3 region has 19 residues. CDR3 loop: CASSTLMDRPNLRTDTQYF. The CDR3 DNA is TGTGCCAGTAGTACCCTCATGGACAGGCCCAATCTTCGCACAGATACGCAGTATTTT. Full variable domain (outside the CDR3, taken from reference TRBV19 and TRBJ2-3): DGGITQSPKYLFRKEGQNVTLSCEQNLNHDAMYWYRQDPGQGLRLIYYSQIVNDFQKGDIAEGYSVSREKKESFPLTVTSAQKNPTAFYLCASSTLMDRPNLRTDTQYFGPGTRLTVL.

The CDR3 DNA sequence: TGTGCCAGCAGTTACTTCACAGCAGGCTACACCTTC. Encoded protein: CASSYFTAGYTF. This chain links TRBV6-8 with TRBJ1-2; D uncertain. The V gene's germline CDR1 is MNHGY and CDR2 SAAAGT. This CDR3 is built from 12 residues. The V gene lost 1 base and the J gene lost 8 bases, with 8 bases spanning the gap.

The chain combines TRBV5-1 with TRBJ2-6; 9 nucleotides agree with TRBD1. From germline, CDR1 is SGHRS and CDR2 YFSETQ. This CDR3 has 15 amino acids. V gave up 5 bases and J gave up 4 bases; unmatched junction bases: 4. The CDR3 loop reads CASSYRGPGANVLTF. Here the CDR3 DNA reads TGCGCCAGCAGTTACAGGGGGCCAGGGGCCAACGTCCTGACTTTC.

V gene TRBV5-1 combines with J gene TRBJ2-1, with TRBD1 identical over 9 bases. Germline lookup yields CDR1 SGHRS and CDR2 YFSETQ. The CDR3 contains 16 residues. Trimming took 4 bases from V and 3 from J; bases not matched to a gene: 8. CDR3 nucleotides: TGCGCCAGCAGCCTTACGGACAGGGGAGGCTACAATGAGCAGTTCTTC. This gives the protein CASSLTDRGGYNEQFF.

This clone was counted only a few times. This chain joins TRBV19 and TRBJ1-2, with D perhaps matching TRBD1 (5 bases). This CDR3 is built from 13 residues. Trimming took off 7 bases at V and 8 bases at J, with 17 bases between the two ends. CDR1 is LNHDA, CDR2 SQIVND, per germline (reference sequence). The CDR3, as DNA: TGTGCCAGTAAGGCAGGGAGGGCGCGCGGCTACACCTTC. It codes for CASKAGRARGYTF.

The chain combines TRBV12-5 with TRBJ2-7, with D perhaps being TRBD1 or TRBD2 (6 bases each). The CDR3 loop spans 17 amino acids. Trimming removed 0 bases at V and 3 bases at J, with 18 bases between. Germline V gene lookup returns CDR1 LGHNT and CDR2 FRNRAP. This CDR3 is CASGLVRGRGNNYEQYF. CDR3 DNA: TGTGCTAGTGGTTTGGTACGGGGGCGCGGGAATAACTACGAGCAGTACTTC.

V gene TRBV5-1 combines with J gene TRBJ1-6, with a tentative D call TRBD1 (5 bases). V dropped 0 bases and J dropped 7 bases, with 17 bases sitting between them. CDR3 size: 17 residues. Germline V gene lookup returns CDR1 SGHRS and CDR2 YFSETQ. The CDR3 DNA reads as TGCGCCAGCAGCTTGGGTGGGGGGATCGGATCGAATTCACCCCTCCACTTT. Protein: CASSLGGGIGSNSPLHF.

This clone was seen more than once but under ten times. This chain connects TRBV6-8 to TRBJ1-1; tentatively, D is TRBD1 (5 bases). The CDR3 covers 14 residues. In germline, CDR1 is MNHGY, CDR2 SAAAGT. The V and J ends lost 6 bases and 9 bases respectively, with 20 bases between them. In nucleotides, the CDR3 is TGTGCCAGCAGCTACACCGCGGGGGGTATCCAAGCTTTCTTT. Its protein product is CASSYTAGGIQAFF.

This clone was seen more than once but under ten times. The chain couples TRBV11-3 to TRBJ2-1, with D possibly being TRBD2 (5 bases). V was shortened by 5 bases and J by 9 bases, with 17 bases between the two germline ends. The CDR3 is 14 amino acids. Germline assignment: CDR1 SGHNT and CDR2 YENEEA. CDR3 loop: CASSRTPSIGEQFF. CDR3 in DNA: TGTGCCAGCAGCCGGACCCCTAGCATCGGTGAGCAGTTCTTC.

With respect to this clone: The germline gene is not matched at one end of the junction; a read error may be the cause. The J gene is TRBJ1-1, the V gene TRBV6-8; tentatively, D is TRBD1 (5 bases). Germline V gene lookup returns CDR1 MNHGY and CDR2 SAAAGT. The CDR3 contains 14 residues. The CDR3 is CAISRQHLNTEAFF. The DNA of the CDR3 is TGTGCCATCAGTCGACAGCACCTGAACACTGAAGCTTTCTTT.

J is TRBJ1-3 and V is TRBV9; 9 nucleotides align to TRBD1. V lost 5 bases and J lost 3; bases outside the gene matches: 6. Germline values: CDR1 SGDLS, CDR2 YYNGEE. The CDR3 runs 15 residues. The chain's CDR3 is CASRVQGALGNTIYF. CDR3 nucleotides: TGTGCCAGCAGGGTACAGGGGGCTCTTGGAAACACCATATATTTT.

A remark on this clone: Relative to the germline gene, one junction end is altered; a read error may explain this. The genes are TRBV15 and TRBJ2-3; D is ambiguous. CDR3 length: 15 amino acids. Looked up from germline, CDR1 is LNHNV and CDR2 is YYDKDF (reference sequence). Here the CDR3 reads CASSLGNPGTDTQYF. The DNA for the CDR3 is TGTGCCAGCAGCTTAGGTAACCCGGGCACAGATACGCAGTATTTT.

This clone ranks as medium-sized. The genes are TRBV10-3 and TRBJ1-2; a possible D gene is TRBD1 (5 bases). The germline CDR1 and CDR2 sequences are ENHRY and SYGVKD. The V end lost 2 bases, the J end lost 3 bases, and 13 bases lay between the germline ends. CDR3 length equals 15 residues. CDR3: CAISEAGREYYGYTF. In DNA form, the CDR3 reads TGTGCCATCAGTGAGGCAGGCAGGGAATACTATGGCTACACCTTC.

This clone occurred a few times. The chain couples TRBV11-3 to TRBJ1-6; maybe TRBD1 (5 bases). This CDR3 spans 14 amino acids. V lost 6 bases, J lost 8 bases, and 14 bases lay in between. Germline V gene lookup returns CDR1 SGHNT and CDR2 YENEEA. The CDR3 sequence is CASRLGGNDSPLHF. DNA for the CDR3: TGTGCCAGCAGATTGGGGGGAAACGATTCACCCCTCCACTTT.

J is TRBJ2-5 and V is TRBV11-3, with 7 positions matching TRBD2. Germline CDR1 is SGHNT and CDR2 is YENEEA. The J segment lost 5 bases and the V segment lost 3 bases, leaving 15 bases of the junction unmatched. The CDR3 contains 17 residues. The CDR3 DNA sequence: TGTGCCAGCAGCTTGGGGCTTGGGGCGGGAGATTGGGAGACCCAGTACTTC. It is translated as CASSLGLGAGDWETQYF.

The chain carries TRBV11-3 and TRBJ1-5, with D unresolved. The CDR3 length is 15 residues. V was clipped by 0 bases and J by 2 bases, with 8 bases between them. Germline CDR1 is SGHNT and CDR2 is YENEEA. The CDR3 loop reads CASSLDGGGNQPQHF. DNA for the CDR3: TGTGCCAGCAGCTTAGACGGAGGAGGCAATCAGCCCCAGCATTTT.

The V gene is TRBV5-1, the J gene TRBJ2-1, with 11 bases identical to TRBD2. Germline assignment: CDR1 SGHRS and CDR2 YFSETQ. The CDR3 spans 18 residues. J lost 0 bases, V lost 4 bases, and 9 bases had no gene match. The CDR3: CASSPRLAGRSSYNEQFF. The DNA for the CDR3 is TGCGCCAGCAGCCCCCGACTAGCGGGGAGGAGCTCCTACAATGAGCAGTTCTTC.

By share, this clone counts as medium-sized. The chain has TRBV6-8 and TRBJ1-3, with 7 nucleotides matching TRBD1. Germline CDR1 and CDR2: MNHGY and SAAAGT. The CDR3 sequence is 14 residues long. The V segment lost 5 bases and the J segment 7 bases; nucleotides outside the gene matches: 8. As DNA, the CDR3 is TGTGCCAGCAGTCCCCCGGGACAGCCGAACACCATATATTTT. Translation gives CASSPPGQPNTIYF.

By share, this clone ranks as medium-sized. The rearrangement joins TRBV6-8 to TRBJ2-3, with 9 bases identical to TRBD1. The length of the CDR3 is 15 residues. Germline V gives CDR1 MNHGY, CDR2 SAAAGT. The trim removed 6 bases at V and 8 bases at J, leaving 12 bases unmatched. The CDR3 protein is CASREDNRGRGTQYF. The CDR3 region has the DNA TGTGCCAGCAGGGAAGATAACAGGGGGCGCGGTACGCAGTATTTT.

V and J are TRBV6-8 and TRBJ1-1, with 8 bases matching TRBD1. Germline V gene sequence: CDR1 MNHGY, CDR2 SAAAGT. This CDR3 is built from 18 residues. Trimming took 8 bases from V and 5 from J; bases not matched to a gene: 22. The CDR3: CASGTLRPGTGGMTEAFF. The CDR3 region has the DNA TGTGCCAGCGGCACCTTAAGACCGGGGACAGGAGGAATGACTGAAGCTTTCTTT.

The chain carries TRBV19 and TRBJ1-5; D not certain. The germline gives CDR1 LNHDA, CDR2 SQIVND (reference sequence). The CDR3 contains 15 residues. The V end was cut by 5 bases, the J end by 2 bases, with 13 bases between. CDR3 sequence (DNA): TGTGCCAGTAGTTTAGGCCCTCAGGGCAATCAGCCCCAGCATTTT. Translated: CASSLGPQGNQPQHF.

This clone was seen a handful of times. This chain links TRBV11-3 with TRBJ2-7, with a tentative D call TRBD1 (5 bases). CDR1 SGHNT and CDR2 YENEEA come from the germline V gene. The CDR3 has 14 amino acids. Trimming cost V 1 base and J 6 bases, with 13 bases left between them. The CDR3 DNA follows: TGTGCCAGCAGCTTAGGTTTAGGGGTCTTCGAGCAGTACTTC. Translated, it gives CASSLGLGVFEQYF.

The genes are TRBV11-3 and TRBJ1-1, with no clear D. Per germline, CDR1 SGHNT and CDR2 YENEEA. V dropped 4 bases and J dropped 1 base, with 13 bases sitting between them. CDR3 length: 15 residues. This CDR3 reads CASSSGRPTNTEAFF. Here the CDR3 DNA reads TGTGCCAGCAGCTCAGGACGGCCTACGAACACTGAAGCTTTCTTT. The full variable domain, with the rest looked up from reference TRBV11-3 and TRBJ1-1, is EAGVVQSPRYKIIEKKQPVAFWCNPISGHNTLYWYLQNLGQGPELLIRYENEEAVDDSQLPKDRFSAERLKGVDSTLKIQPAELGDSAVYLCASSSGRPTNTEAFFGQGTRLTVV.

The rearrangement joins TRBV5-1 to TRBJ2-5; D gene unclear. Germline assignment: CDR1 SGHRS and CDR2 YFSETQ. The length of the CDR3 is 14 residues. V lost 0 bases and J lost 1, with 7 bases in between. In DNA form, the CDR3 reads TGCGCCAGCAGCTTGGCTAGGAGCCAAGAGACCCAGTACTTC. Translating gives CASSLARSQETQYF.

The DNA for the CDR3 is TGTGCCAGCTCACCAACTAGCGGGGGTCCAGGGGAGACCCAGTACTTC. Residues: CASSPTSGGPGETQYF. The gene calls are TRBV18 and TRBJ2-5, with TRBD2 identical over 11 bases. V shed 2 bases, J shed 5 bases, and the junction held 7 bases outside the gene matches. CDR1 is KGHSH, CDR2 LQKENI, per germline. The CDR3 runs to 16 residues.

This chain links TRBV29-1 with TRBJ2-1; D tentatively reads TRBD1 or TRBD2 (6 bases each). This CDR3 has 14 amino acids. V lost 6 bases to trimming and J lost 6 bases, with 18 bases between them. Looked up from germline, CDR1 is SQVTM and CDR2 is ANQGSEA. CDR3 amino acids: CSVPMGGILNEQFF. In DNA, the CDR3 is TGCAGCGTACCCATGGGGGGCATCCTCAATGAGCAGTTCTTC.

By share of the sample, this clone is medium-sized (0.01 to 0.1%). The rearrangement links TRBV11-3 to TRBJ1-2; D is unresolved. The germline V and J ends were trimmed by 6 bases and 4 bases, with 15 bases remaining between them. This CDR3 has 14 amino acids. Germline CDR1 reads SGHNT; CDR2 reads YENEEA. The CDR3 DNA follows: TGTGCCAGCAGACACGGACCGCCTGGCTATGGCTACACCTTC. Residues: CASRHGPPGYGYTF.

Only a few counts were recorded for this clone. The chain has TRBV9 and TRBJ1-1, with a weak D call TRBD1 (5 bases). The V gene's germline CDR1 is SGDLS and CDR2 YYNGEE. This CDR3 has 15 amino acids. Trimming shortened V by 3 bases and J by 3 bases, and 15 bases separated the two germline ends. CDR3: CASSGPGPGHTEAFF. DNA of the CDR3: TGTGCCAGCAGCGGACCGGGGCCAGGGCACACTGAAGCTTTCTTT.

This clone was detected many times. This rearrangement joins TRBV11-3 to TRBJ1-6, with D possibly being TRBD1 (5 bases). The CDR3 consists of 15 residues. The germline V and J ends were trimmed by 6 bases and 11 bases, with 20 bases remaining between them. Looked up from germline, CDR1 is SGHNT and CDR2 is YENEEA. CDR3 protein: CASSFDPQGSTPLHF. CDR3 nucleotide sequence: TGTGCCAGCAGTTTTGACCCCCAGGGTTCGACACCCCTCCACTTT.